One sample yielded the 6 T cell receptor beta chains listed below, sequenced in a study of control samples from healthy donors and cancer patients. Here immunoSEQ multiplex PCR was the method, and the copy in TCRdb shows in-frame clones only, minus some. This table holds fewer than 200,000 clones. Material for sequencing was blood. The receptors derive from a young woman in good health.

The chain recombines TRBV4-3 with TRBJ2-7, with 10 nucleotides matching TRBD1. This CDR3 comprises 15 residues. Trimming at V came to 4 bases and at J to 9 bases, leaving 12 bases not matched to a gene. Germline V gene sequence: CDR1 LGHNA, CDR2 YSLEER. CDR3 sequence reads: CASSLHQGQGTGQYF. In DNA, the CDR3 is TGCGCCAGCAGCCTCCACCAGGGACAGGGGACGGGGCAGTACTTC.

This chain uses TRBV9 with TRBJ2-7; TRBD1 matches 8 bases. The CDR3 is made up of 16 amino acids. V gave up 0 bases and J gave up 3 bases; unmatched junction bases: 8. Germline V CDR1 and CDR2: SGDLS, YYNGEE. CDR3: CASSVADRDSRYEQYF. CDR3 in DNA: TGTGCCAGCAGCGTAGCGGACAGGGACTCCCGCTACGAGCAGTACTTC.

This sequence joins TRBV12-3 or TRBV12-4 and TRBJ1-2; no clear D. The CDR3 runs 13 residues. Trimming cost V 11 bases and J 0 bases, with 13 bases left between them. The CDR3 bases are TGTGCCTGTCGATCGCCCGCTAACTATGGCTACACCTTC. Its translation: CACRSPANYGYTF.

Here the CDR3 reads CSVGTRATDTQYF. The CDR3, as DNA: TGCAGCGTAGGTACGCGGGCCACAGATACGCAGTATTTT. The chain joins TRBV29-1 to TRBJ2-3, with D perhaps matching TRBD2 (5 bases). Germline V gene sequence: CDR1 SQVTM, CDR2 ANQGSEA. The ends were cut back, 6 bases at V and 2 bases at J, with 12 bases in the middle. The CDR3 consists of 13 residues.

The chain carries TRBV6-5 and TRBJ1-3; D gene unclear. This CDR3 region has 15 residues. V was clipped by 0 bases and J by 4 bases, with 10 bases between them. The germline CDR1 and CDR2 sequences are MNHEY and SVGAGI. The CDR3 loop reads CASSYSALQGNTIYF. In DNA, the CDR3 is TGTGCCAGCAGTTACTCGGCCCTTCAGGGAAACACCATATATTTT.

V gene TRBV5-4 combines with J gene TRBJ1-1, with D possibly TRBD1 on 5 matching bases. CDR3 length: 17 amino acids. Germline CDR1 SGHNT, CDR2 YYREEE (reference sequence). The V and J ends lost 4 bases and 2 bases respectively, with 21 bases between them. Written as DNA, the CDR3 is TGTGCCAGCAGCCAGCCCTTATTGGACAAAAAAAACACTGAAGCTTTCTTT. Translated: CASSQPLLDKKNTEAFF.